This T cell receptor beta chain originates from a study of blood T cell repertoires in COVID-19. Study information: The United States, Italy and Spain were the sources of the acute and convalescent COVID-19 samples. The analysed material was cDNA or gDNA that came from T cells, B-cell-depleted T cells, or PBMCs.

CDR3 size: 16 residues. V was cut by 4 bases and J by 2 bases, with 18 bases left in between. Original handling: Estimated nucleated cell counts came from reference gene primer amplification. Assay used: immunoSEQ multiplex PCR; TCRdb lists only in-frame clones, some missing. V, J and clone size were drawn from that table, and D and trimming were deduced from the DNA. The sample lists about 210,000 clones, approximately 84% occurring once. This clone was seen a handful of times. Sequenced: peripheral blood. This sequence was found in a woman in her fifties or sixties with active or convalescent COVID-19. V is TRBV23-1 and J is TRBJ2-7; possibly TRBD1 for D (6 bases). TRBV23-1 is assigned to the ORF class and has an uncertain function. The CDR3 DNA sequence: TGCGCCAGCAGTCGGTCGTGGGGGCGTGGGCCCTACGAGCAGTACTTC. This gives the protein CASSRSWGRGPYEQYF.